Listed below are T cell receptor beta chains from one sample, sequenced in a study of OX40 agonist ivuxolimab in advanced cancers. Clones were sequenced by immunoSEQ multiplex PCR, and TCRdb holds only the in-frame ones, with some missing. The sample records tens of thousands of clones, approximately 82% being singletons. Specimen: CD4+ or CD8+ T cells sorted from blood, collected in a trial of the OX40 agonist ivuxolimab. Receptor source: an adult with an advanced solid tumor such as melanoma, head and neck, liver or kidney cancer. CDR3s include the opening cysteine and the closing phenylalanine or tryptophan. A D gene is named only where the DNA matches it firmly. Clone size is stated in some rows and not others, as once, few, many or a class when expanded.

CDR3nt	CDR3aa	d_gene	j_gene	v_gene	abundance
TGTGCCAGCAGTTCTGAGGACCGGGACTATTCACCCCTCCACTTT	CASSSEDRDYSPLHF	NA	TRBJ1-6	TRBV28	once
TGTGCCAGCAGTGAAAGATCTAATGCCGGGGAGCTGTTTTTT	CASSERSNAGELFF	NA	TRBJ2-2	TRBV2	NA
TGTGCCAGCACCCGGGACCAACTTTGGTATGAGCAGTTCTTC	CASTRDQLWYEQFF	NA	TRBJ2-1	TRBV6-1	NA
TGTGCCATCCGACCCGTACTCACAACTATCACCGGGGAGCTGTTTTTT	CAIRPVLTTITGELFF	NA	TRBJ2-2	TRBV10-3	medium-sized
TGTGCCAGCAGACACACCTCTGGAAACACCATATATTTT	CASRHTSGNTIYF	NA	TRBJ1-3	TRBV28	NA
TGTGCCACCAGCAGAGATAGAGGGACTTCCAATGAGCAGTTCTTC	CATSRDRGTSNEQFF	NA	TRBJ2-1	TRBV15	NA
TGTGCCAGCAGCTTGGGATGGGGTATTTCGACTGAAGCTTTCTTT	CASSLGWGISTEAFF	NA	TRBJ1-1	TRBV5-6	NA
TGTGCCAGCAGCGCCTCCCAGGGGTCGGACTCTGGAAACACCATATATTTT	CASSASQGSDSGNTIYF	NA	TRBJ1-3	TRBV9	NA
TGTGCCAGCAGCTTTCAGGGAGGGATTTCACCCCTCCACTTT	CASSFQGGISPLHF	NA	TRBJ1-6	TRBV7-2	once
TGTGCCAGCAGCCCCGGTCAAATCGCAGAGACCCAGTACTTC	CASSPGQIAETQYF	NA	TRBJ2-5	TRBV14	NA
TGCGCCAGCAGCTACTCGCTAGCGGGGGGGCCGGGTGAGCAGTTCTTC	CASSYSLAGGPGEQFF	TRBD2	TRBJ2-1	TRBV5-1	NA
TGTGCCAGCAGTTACGGGGCGGCCACGGCCCAGTACTTC	CASSYGAATAQYF	NA	TRBJ2-5	TRBV6-5	NA
TGTGCCAGCAGAGCTGACTACAATGAGCAGTTCTTC	CASRADYNEQFF	NA	TRBJ2-1	TRBV2	NA
TGTGCCAGCAGCTTCAACGAGGGTGGTCACGGCTACACCTTC	CASSFNEGGHGYTF	NA	TRBJ1-2	TRBV7-2	NA
TGTGCCACCCAAAACAGCTTATGGTCACCCCTCCACTTT	CATQNSLWSPLHF	NA	TRBJ1-6	TRBV15	NA
TGTGCCAGCTCACCAAGGGGCTATATAGGGACCTACGAGCAGTACTTC	CASSPRGYIGTYEQYF	NA	TRBJ2-7	TRBV18	NA